A few counts support the clone carrying this TCR beta chain. Its antigen is undetermined. Unique molecular identifiers had been added to the TCR beta cDNA libraries. T cells numbering 1 to 10 million yielded cDNA molecules that totaled around 500,000. In TCRdb, the PCR reads were re-called with MiXCR into one record per CDR3 protein. The sample consists of more than 450,000 distinct CDR3 sequences, 44% of them appearing once. The sample belongs to a study of post-analysis software for immune sequencing data. Study information: Several disease courses (relapsing-remitting, secondary progressive and progressive-relapsing) of multiple sclerosis were included. Study observations and caveats: Compared with controls, patients showed significantly lower normalized Chao1 diversity. Patients had higher frequencies than controls of about 5 TRBV segments, including TRBV5-6, TRBV5-1 and TRBV20-1.

V trimming: 4 bases; J trimming: 0 bases; junction bases outside the gene matches: 4. This CDR3 is built from 16 residues. Germline V CDR1 and CDR2: LGHDT, YNNKEL (reference sequence). This receptor was taken from a girl aged 5-17 years with multiple sclerosis. The chain uses TRBV3-1 and TRBJ2-1; 9 positions agree with TRBD2. The sample consisted of blood. Here the CDR3 DNA reads TGTGCCAGCAGCCCTGTAGCGGGGGACTCCTACAATGAGCAGTTCTTC. This translates into CASSPVAGDSYNEQFF.